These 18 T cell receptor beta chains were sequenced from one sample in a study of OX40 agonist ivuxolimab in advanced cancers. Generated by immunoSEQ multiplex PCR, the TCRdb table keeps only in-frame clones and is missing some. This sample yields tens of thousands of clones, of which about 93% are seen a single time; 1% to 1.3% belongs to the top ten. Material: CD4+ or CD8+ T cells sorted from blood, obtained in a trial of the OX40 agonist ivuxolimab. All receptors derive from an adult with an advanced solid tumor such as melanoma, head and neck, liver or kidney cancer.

The CDR3 here is CASSSMGDTQYF. The CDR3 coding sequence is TGTGCCAGCAGCTCCATGGGAGATACGCAGTATTTT. The V call is TRBV7-2, the J call TRBJ2-3, with unresolved D. The CDR3 is made up of 12 amino acids. Germline V gene data show CDR1 as SGHTA and CDR2 as FQGNSA. Trimming removed 4 bases from V and 5 bases from J, with 7 bases in between. Full variable domain (missing parts from reference TRBV7-2 and TRBJ2-3): GAGVSQSPSNKVTEKGKDVELRCDPISGHTALYWYRQSLGQGLEFLIYFQGNSAPDKSGLPSDRFSAERTGGSVSTLTIQRTQQEDSAVYLCASSSMGDTQYFGPGTRLTVL.

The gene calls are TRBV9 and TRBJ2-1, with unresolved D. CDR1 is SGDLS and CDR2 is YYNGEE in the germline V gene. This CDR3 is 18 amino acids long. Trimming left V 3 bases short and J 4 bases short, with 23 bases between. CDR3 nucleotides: TGTGCCAGCAGCGGGACCCAGGACGCCCCCAGACCATACAATGAGCAGTTCTTC. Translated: CASSGTQDAPRPYNEQFF.

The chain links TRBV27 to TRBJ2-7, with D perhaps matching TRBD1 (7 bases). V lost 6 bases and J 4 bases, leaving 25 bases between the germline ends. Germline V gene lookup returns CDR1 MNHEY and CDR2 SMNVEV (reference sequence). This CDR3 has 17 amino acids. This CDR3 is CASSPYERQGGLYEQYF. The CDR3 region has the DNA TGTGCCAGCAGCCCCTACGAAAGACAGGGAGGCCTATACGAGCAGTACTTC.

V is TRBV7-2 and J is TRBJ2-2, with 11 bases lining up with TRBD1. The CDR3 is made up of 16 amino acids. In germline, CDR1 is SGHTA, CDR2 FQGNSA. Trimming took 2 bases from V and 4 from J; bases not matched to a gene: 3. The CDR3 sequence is CASSLPGTGGTGELFF. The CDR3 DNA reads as TGTGCCAGCAGCTTACCCGGGACAGGGGGCACCGGGGAGCTGTTTTTT.

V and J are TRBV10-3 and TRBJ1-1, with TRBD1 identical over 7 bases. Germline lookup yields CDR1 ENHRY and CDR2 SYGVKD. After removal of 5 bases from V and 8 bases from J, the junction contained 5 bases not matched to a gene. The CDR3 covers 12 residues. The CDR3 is CAISPQGYEAFF. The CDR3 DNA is TGTGCCATCAGTCCACAGGGGTACGAAGCTTTCTTT.

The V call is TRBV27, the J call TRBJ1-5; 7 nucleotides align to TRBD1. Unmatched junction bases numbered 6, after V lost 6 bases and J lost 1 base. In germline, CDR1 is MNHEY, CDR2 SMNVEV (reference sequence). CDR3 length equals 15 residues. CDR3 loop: CASRTGQSSNQPQHF. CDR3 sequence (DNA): TGTGCCAGCAGGACGGGACAGTCAAGCAATCAGCCCCAGCATTTT.

DNA for the CDR3: TGCGCCAGCAGCTGGAGCGGGATTAACTACGAGCAGTACTTC. Translating it yields CASSWSGINYEQYF. This sequence joins TRBV5-1 and TRBJ2-7, with 7 bases aligning to TRBD2. Germline CDR1 reads SGHRS; CDR2 reads YFSETQ. The CDR3 covers 14 residues. The V segment lost 3 bases and the J segment 3 bases; nucleotides outside the gene matches: 6.

As DNA, the CDR3 is TGTGCCACCAGCAGGGACTACAGCTACGAGCAGTACTTC. Amino acid sequence: CATSRDYSYEQYF. The chain combines TRBV15 with TRBJ2-7; a weak D match, TRBD2 (6 bases). CDR1 is LNHNV and CDR2 is YYDKDF in the germline V gene (reference sequence). The V end lost 3 bases, the J end lost 3 bases, and 9 bases lay between the germline ends. There are 13 residues in the CDR3.

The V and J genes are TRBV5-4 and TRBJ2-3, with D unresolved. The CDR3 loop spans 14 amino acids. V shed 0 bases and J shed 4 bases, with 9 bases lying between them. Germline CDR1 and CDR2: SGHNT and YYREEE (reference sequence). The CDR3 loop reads CASSLGVGSDTQYF. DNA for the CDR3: TGTGCCAGCAGCTTGGGGGTGGGTTCAGATACGCAGTATTTT.

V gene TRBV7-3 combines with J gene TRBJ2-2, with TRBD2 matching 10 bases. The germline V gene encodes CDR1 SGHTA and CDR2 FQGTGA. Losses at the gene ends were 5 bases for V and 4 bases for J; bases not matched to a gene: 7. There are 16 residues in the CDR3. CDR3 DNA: TGTGCCAGCAGCCTATATCAGCGGGAGGGCACCGGGGAGCTGTTTTTT. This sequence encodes CASSLYQREGTGELFF.

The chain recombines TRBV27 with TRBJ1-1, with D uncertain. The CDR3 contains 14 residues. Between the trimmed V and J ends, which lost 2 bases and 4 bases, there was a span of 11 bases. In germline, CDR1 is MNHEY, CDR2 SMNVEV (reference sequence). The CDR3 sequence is CASSLKGLPTEAFF. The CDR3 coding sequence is TGTGCCAGCAGTTTAAAGGGTTTGCCCACTGAAGCTTTCTTT.

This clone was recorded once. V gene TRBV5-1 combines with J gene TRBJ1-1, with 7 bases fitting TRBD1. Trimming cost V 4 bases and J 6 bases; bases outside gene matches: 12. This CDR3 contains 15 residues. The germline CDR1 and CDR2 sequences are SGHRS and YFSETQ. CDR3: CASSAEQGSISEAFF. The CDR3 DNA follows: TGCGCCAGCAGCGCCGAACAGGGGTCCATTTCTGAAGCTTTCTTT.

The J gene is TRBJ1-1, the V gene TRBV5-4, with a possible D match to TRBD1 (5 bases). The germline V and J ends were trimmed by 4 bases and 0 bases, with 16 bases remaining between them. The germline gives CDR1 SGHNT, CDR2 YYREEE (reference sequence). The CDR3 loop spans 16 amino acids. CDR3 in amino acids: CASSKTRQTLNTEAFF. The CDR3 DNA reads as TGTGCCAGCAGCAAAACTCGACAGACCTTGAACACTGAAGCTTTCTTT.

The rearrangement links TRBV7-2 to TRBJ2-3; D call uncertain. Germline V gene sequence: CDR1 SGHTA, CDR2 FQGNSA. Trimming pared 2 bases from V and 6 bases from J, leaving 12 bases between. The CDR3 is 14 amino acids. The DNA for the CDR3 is TGTGCCAGCAGCTTATCGGGTCGAACGGATACGCAGTATTTT. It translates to CASSLSGRTDTQYF.

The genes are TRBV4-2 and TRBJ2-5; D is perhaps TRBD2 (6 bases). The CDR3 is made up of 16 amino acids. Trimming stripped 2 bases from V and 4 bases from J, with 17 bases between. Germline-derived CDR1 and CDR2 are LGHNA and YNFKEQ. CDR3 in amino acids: CASSQTTSGVGETQYF. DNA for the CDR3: TGTGCCAGCAGCCAAACGACTAGTGGGGTCGGAGAGACCCAGTACTTC.

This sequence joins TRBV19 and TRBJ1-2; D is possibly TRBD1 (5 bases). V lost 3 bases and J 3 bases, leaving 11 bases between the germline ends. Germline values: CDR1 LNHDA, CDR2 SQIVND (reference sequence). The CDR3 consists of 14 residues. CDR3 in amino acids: CASSMSRVDYGYTF. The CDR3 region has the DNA TGTGCCAGTAGTATGTCCAGGGTTGACTATGGCTACACCTTC.

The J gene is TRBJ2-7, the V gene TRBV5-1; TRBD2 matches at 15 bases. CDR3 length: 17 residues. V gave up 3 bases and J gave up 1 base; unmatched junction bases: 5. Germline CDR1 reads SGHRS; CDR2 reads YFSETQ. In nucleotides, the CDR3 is TGCGCCAGCAGCTGGACTAGCGGGAGGGAGAGGTCCTACGAGCAGTACTTC. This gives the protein CASSWTSGRERSYEQYF.

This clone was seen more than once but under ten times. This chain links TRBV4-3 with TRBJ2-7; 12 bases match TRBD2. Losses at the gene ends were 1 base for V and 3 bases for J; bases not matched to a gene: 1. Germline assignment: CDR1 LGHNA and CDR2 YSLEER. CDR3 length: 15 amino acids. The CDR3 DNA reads TGCGCCAGCAGCCAAGGACTAGCGGGAGACTACGAGCAGTACTTC. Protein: CASSQGLAGDYEQYF.